These T cell receptor beta chains were read from a single sample in a study of beta chain features in type 1 diabetes. Using immunoSEQ multiplex PCR, the repertoire was profiled, and TCRdb retains in-frame clones only, with some absent. The sample consists of hundreds of thousands of clones, about 14% of them appearing once. Specimen: naive CD4+ T cells from blood. These TCRs come from a man younger than 30 with type 1 diabetes. Both conserved end residues are part of each CDR3. A D gene is named only where the DNA matches it firmly. Where a row states a size, it is once, few, many or the class of an expanded clone; other rows omit it.

d_call: TRBD2; clone_size: NA; v_call: TRBV6-5; j_call: TRBJ2-7; cdr3_nt: TGTGCCAGCAGCCGGACTAGCGGGGGTTACGAGCAGTACTTC; cdr3_aa: CASSRTSGGYEQYF
d_call: NA; clone_size: few; v_call: TRBV7-2; j_call: TRBJ2-3; cdr3_nt: TGTGCCAGCAGCCCTGGGGAGCGTACGCAGTATTTT; cdr3_aa: CASSPGERTQYF
d_call: NA; clone_size: NA; v_call: TRBV29-1; j_call: TRBJ1-2; cdr3_nt: TGCAGCGTTGAACGCAGGGTCTCTGGCTACACCTTC; cdr3_aa: CSVERRVSGYTF
d_call: NA; clone_size: NA; v_call: TRBV30; j_call: TRBJ1-2; cdr3_nt: TGTGCCTGGAGCGGGTGGGGATATGGCTACACCTTC; cdr3_aa: CAWSGWGYGYTF
d_call: NA; clone_size: NA; v_call: TRBV5-4; j_call: TRBJ2-1; cdr3_nt: TGTGCCAGCAGCTTGGAGAGGGGTCCAAGCAATGAGCAGTTCTTC; cdr3_aa: CASSLERGPSNEQFF
d_call: NA; clone_size: few; v_call: TRBV4-3; j_call: TRBJ2-6; cdr3_nt: TGCGCCAGCAGCCAACTCGGGGTGGGGGCCAACGTCCTGACTTTC; cdr3_aa: CASSQLGVGANVLTF
d_call: NA; clone_size: NA; v_call: TRBV21-1; j_call: TRBJ2-3; cdr3_nt: TGTGCCAGCAGCAAAGAACTCGGGGCGGATACGCAGTATTTT; cdr3_aa: CASSKELGADTQYF
d_call: NA; clone_size: once; v_call: TRBV6-5; j_call: TRBJ1-1; cdr3_nt: TGTGCCAGCAGGTTTAGTGGAAACACTGAAGCTTTCTTT; cdr3_aa: CASRFSGNTEAFF
d_call: NA; clone_size: NA; v_call: TRBV5-1; j_call: TRBJ1-4; cdr3_nt: TGCGCCAGCAGATCTGGACAGTTCGTAAATGAAAAACTGTTTTTT; cdr3_aa: CASRSGQFVNEKLFF
d_call: TRBD1; clone_size: NA; v_call: TRBV28; j_call: TRBJ2-5; cdr3_nt: TGTGCCAGCAGTTCGGGACAGGCCGAGACCCAGTACTTC; cdr3_aa: CASSSGQAETQYF
d_call: NA; clone_size: once; v_call: TRBV5-1; j_call: TRBJ2-7; cdr3_nt: TGCGCCAGCAGCTCGGGCTCTAGTCGCTACGAGCAGTACTTC; cdr3_aa: CASSSGSSRYEQYF
d_call: NA; clone_size: NA; v_call: TRBV4-3; j_call: TRBJ2-1; cdr3_nt: TGCGCCAGCAGCCACAACTTGATATACAATGAGCAGTTCTTC; cdr3_aa: CASSHNLIYNEQFF
d_call: NA; clone_size: few; v_call: TRBV7-2; j_call: TRBJ1-6; cdr3_nt: TGTGCCAGCAGCCGATCCGGGCCGGGGCAATCCCTCCACTTT; cdr3_aa: CASSRSGPGQSLHF
d_call: NA; clone_size: NA; v_call: TRBV18; j_call: TRBJ1-1; cdr3_nt: TGTGCCAGCTCCCAGAACGAGGAGAACACTGAAGCTTTCTTT; cdr3_aa: CASSQNEENTEAFF
d_call: NA; clone_size: few; v_call: TRBV5-1; j_call: TRBJ2-5; cdr3_nt: TGCGCCAGCAGCCCTGGGAGTACCGTGACCCAAGAGACCCAGTACTTC; cdr3_aa: CASSPGSTVTQETQYF
d_call: NA; clone_size: few; v_call: TRBV30; j_call: TRBJ2-3; cdr3_nt: TGTGCCGGGGCTAGCCGACTTAGGGATACGCAGTATTTT; cdr3_aa: CAGASRLRDTQYF
d_call: TRBD2; clone_size: few; v_call: TRBV10-2; j_call: TRBJ2-7; cdr3_nt: TGCGCCAGCGGTGGGCGGGAGGGATTCTACGAGCAGTACTTC; cdr3_aa: CASGGREGFYEQYF
d_call: NA; clone_size: few; v_call: TRBV9; j_call: TRBJ2-1; cdr3_nt: TGTGCCAGCAGCATCCGACTAGACTACAATGAGCAGTTCTTC; cdr3_aa: CASSIRLDYNEQFF
d_call: TRBD2; clone_size: NA; v_call: TRBV9; j_call: TRBJ2-7; cdr3_nt: TGTGCCAGCAGCGCTAGCGGGCTTGGCGAGCAGTACTTC; cdr3_aa: CASSASGLGEQYF
d_call: NA; clone_size: NA; v_call: TRBV4-3; j_call: TRBJ2-3; cdr3_nt: TGCGCCAGCAGCCAAGATCTCGGCCTAGCAGGCACAGATACGCAGTATTTT; cdr3_aa: CASSQDLGLAGTDTQYF
d_call: NA; clone_size: few; v_call: TRBV18; j_call: TRBJ1-2; cdr3_nt: TGTGCCAGCTCACCACCGATGGCGGAGGCTTATGGCTACACCTTC; cdr3_aa: CASSPPMAEAYGYTF
d_call: NA; clone_size: few; v_call: TRBV5-4; j_call: TRBJ1-6; cdr3_nt: TGTGCCAGCAGCTCGCCCCCATCACCCCTCCACTTT; cdr3_aa: CASSSPPSPLHF
d_call: TRBD1; clone_size: few; v_call: TRBV23-1; j_call: TRBJ1-1; cdr3_nt: TGCGCCAGCAGTCAATGGGGCCCTTACAGGGGTAGACCTGAAGCTTTCTTT; cdr3_aa: CASSQWGPYRGRPEAFF
d_call: NA; clone_size: NA; v_call: TRBV5-1; j_call: TRBJ2-1; cdr3_nt: TGCGCCAGCACACCCAGGACAGACCTGGTGAACAATGAGCAGTTCTTC; cdr3_aa: CASTPRTDLVNNEQFF
d_call: NA; clone_size: few; v_call: TRBV5-1; j_call: TRBJ2-7; cdr3_nt: TGCGCCAGCCGCTTAGAGGAGGGCGCCTACGAGCAGTACTTC; cdr3_aa: CASRLEEGAYEQYF
d_call: NA; clone_size: few; v_call: TRBV19; j_call: TRBJ1-4; cdr3_nt: TGTGCCAGTAGTCAACAGCCACTTGAAAAACTGTTTTTT; cdr3_aa: CASSQQPLEKLFF
d_call: NA; clone_size: NA; v_call: TRBV5-1; j_call: TRBJ2-7; cdr3_nt: TGCGCCAGCAGCCAGGGACCGCCCGCCTACGAGCAGTACTTC; cdr3_aa: CASSQGPPAYEQYF
d_call: TRBD1; clone_size: NA; v_call: TRBV20-1; j_call: TRBJ2-1; cdr3_nt: TGCAGTGCCTCGGACAGGGGGGAGCAGTTCTTC; cdr3_aa: CSASDRGEQFF
d_call: NA; clone_size: NA; v_call: TRBV30; j_call: TRBJ1-2; cdr3_nt: TGTGCCTCCTCCCCAGGGAGGGGTGGCTACACCTTC; cdr3_aa: CASSPGRGGYTF